These 2 T cell receptor beta chains originate from one sample sequenced in a study of T cells in localized non-small cell lung cancer. TCRdb's copy holds only in-frame clones and misses some; the assay was immunoSEQ multiplex PCR. Of some 140,000 clones in the sample, around 89% are singletons; the top ten hold approximately 1.7%. Here the sequenced sample was peripheral blood, taken before any cancer treatment. These receptors were taken from a female donor aged 60 or older with stage I lung adenocarcinoma.

This clone came up many times. The chain joins TRBV27 to TRBJ2-1; 12 bases line up with TRBD2. This CDR3 is 17 amino acids long. J was trimmed by 0 bases and V by 6 bases; bases with no gene match: 6. The germline V gene has CDR1 MNHEY and CDR2 SMNVEV (reference sequence). CDR3 sequence: CASRDPTSGSSYNEQFF. In DNA, the CDR3 is TGTGCCAGCAGGGACCCGACTAGCGGGAGCTCCTACAATGAGCAGTTCTTC.

CDR3: CASSLAGEKLFF. CDR3 DNA: TGCGCCAGCAGCTTAGCAGGTGAAAAACTGTTTTTT. The chain employs TRBV5-1 and TRBJ1-4; no clear D. This CDR3 region has 12 residues. CDR1 and CDR2 from the germline V gene are SGHRS and YFSETQ. Trimming removed 2 bases from V and 7 bases from J, with 6 bases in between. The variable domain in full, with the rest retrieved from reference TRBV5-1 and TRBJ1-4, is KAGVTQTPRYLIKTRGQQVTLSCSPISGHRSVSWYQQTPGQGLQFLFEYFSETQRNKGNFPGRFSGRQFSNSRSEMNVSTLELGDSALYLCASSLAGEKLFFGSGTQLSVL.